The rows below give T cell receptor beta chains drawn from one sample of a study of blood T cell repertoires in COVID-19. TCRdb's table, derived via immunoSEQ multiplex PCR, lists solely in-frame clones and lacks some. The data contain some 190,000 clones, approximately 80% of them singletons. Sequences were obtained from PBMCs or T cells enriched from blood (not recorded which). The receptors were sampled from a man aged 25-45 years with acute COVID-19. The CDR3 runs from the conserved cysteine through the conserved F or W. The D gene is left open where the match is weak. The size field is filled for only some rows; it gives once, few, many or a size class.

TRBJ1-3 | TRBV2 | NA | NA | CASRGNGNTIYF | TGTGCCAGCCGCGGGAACGGAAACACCATATATTTT
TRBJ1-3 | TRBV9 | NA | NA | CASSEGVDGNTIYF | TGTGCCAGCAGCGAGGGGGTGGATGGAAACACCATATATTTT
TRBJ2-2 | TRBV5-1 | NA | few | CASSLFGQTNTGELFF | TGCGCCAGCAGCTTGTTCGGACAGACTAACACCGGGGAGCTGTTTTTT
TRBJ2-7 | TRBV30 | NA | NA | CAWSVTLRVEQYF | TGTGCCTGGAGTGTAACCCTACGGGTCGAGCAGTACTTC
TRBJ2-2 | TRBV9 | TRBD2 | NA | CASSLAGGSNTGELFF | TGTGCCAGCAGCCTAGCGGGGGGGTCGAACACCGGGGAGCTGTTTTTT
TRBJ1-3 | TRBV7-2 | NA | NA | CASSFTATGNTIYF | TGTGCCAGCAGCTTTACAGCAACTGGAAACACCATATATTTT
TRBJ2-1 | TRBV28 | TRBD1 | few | CASRLTGAVLNEQFF | TGTGCCAGCAGACTGACAGGGGCCGTCCTCAATGAGCAGTTCTTC
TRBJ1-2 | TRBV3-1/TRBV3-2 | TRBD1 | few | CASSDRGVGYTF | TGTGCCAGCAGCGACAGGGGGGTTGGCTACACCTTC
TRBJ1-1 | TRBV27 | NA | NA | CASSLGSVGRTEAFF | TGTGCCAGCAGTTTAGGGTCCGTCGGGAGGACTGAAGCTTTCTTT
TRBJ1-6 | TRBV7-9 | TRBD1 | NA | CASSLGQGNNSPLHF | TGTGCCAGCAGCTTAGGACAGGGTAACAATTCACCCCTCCACTTT
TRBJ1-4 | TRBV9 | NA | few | CASSAGGANANEKLFF | TGTGCCAGCAGCGCGGGAGGGGCGAACGCTAATGAAAAACTGTTTTTT
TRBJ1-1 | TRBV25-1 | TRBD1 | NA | CASRGQGGTEAFF | TGTGCCAGCAGAGGACAGGGCGGCACTGAAGCTTTCTTT
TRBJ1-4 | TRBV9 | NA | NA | CASSVDGGDEKLFF | TGTGCCAGCAGCGTAGATGGGGGGGATGAAAAACTGTTTTTT
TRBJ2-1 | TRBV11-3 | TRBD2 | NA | CASSLVGAGGEQFF | TGTGCCAGCAGCTTAGTCGGCGCGGGGGGTGAGCAGTTCTTC
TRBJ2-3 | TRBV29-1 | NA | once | CSASSGGPDTQYF | TGCAGCGCGTCCTCCGGGGGGCCAGATACGCAGTATTTT
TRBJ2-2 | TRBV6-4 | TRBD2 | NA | CASSEAGDTGELFF | TGTGCCAGCAGTGAAGCGGGGGACACCGGGGAGCTGTTTTTT
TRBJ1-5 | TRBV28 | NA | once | CASIRSGRGSNQPQHF | TGTGCCAGCATCAGGTCGGGCAGGGGTAGCAATCAGCCCCAGCATTTT
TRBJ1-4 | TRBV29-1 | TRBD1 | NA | CSVEAGGDGYQKLFF | TGCAGCGTTGAGGCAGGGGGCGATGGCTATCAAAAACTGTTTTTT
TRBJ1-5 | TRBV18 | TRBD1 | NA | CASSPTGNQPQHF | TGTGCCAGCTCACCGACAGGGAATCAGCCCCAGCATTTT
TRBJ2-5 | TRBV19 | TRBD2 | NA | CASSILAEETQYF | TGTGCCAGTAGTATACTAGCGGAGGAGACCCAGTACTTC
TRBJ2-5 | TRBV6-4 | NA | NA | CATLLGTGKPETQYF | TGTGCCACCCTACTTGGAACAGGGAAACCAGAGACCCAGTACTTC
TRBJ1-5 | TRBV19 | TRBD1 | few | CACMDRASNQPQHF | TGTGCCTGTATGGACAGGGCTAGCAATCAGCCCCAGCATTTT
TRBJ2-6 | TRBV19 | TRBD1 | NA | CASSARQGIFSSGANVLTF | TGTGCCAGTAGTGCCCGACAGGGGATCTTCAGCTCTGGGGCCAACGTCCTGACTTTC
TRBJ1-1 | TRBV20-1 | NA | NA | CSASQGVWAFF | TGCAGTGCTAGTCAGGGTGTTTGGGCTTTCTTT
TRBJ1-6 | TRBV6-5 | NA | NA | CASSYSATLSSPLHF | TGTGCCAGCAGTTATTCTGCTACTTTAAGTTCACCCCTCCACTTT
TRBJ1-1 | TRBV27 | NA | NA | CASSLRENTEAFF | TGTGCCAGCAGTTTGAGGGAGAACACTGAAGCTTTCTTT
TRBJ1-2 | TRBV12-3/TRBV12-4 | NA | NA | CASSIGGNGYTF | TGTGCCAGCTCGATAGGAGGGAATGGCTACACCTTC
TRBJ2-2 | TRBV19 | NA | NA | CASRPGDRGTGELFF | TGTGCCAGTAGACCGGGTGACAGAGGCACCGGGGAGCTGTTTTTT
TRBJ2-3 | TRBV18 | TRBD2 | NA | CASSPPGIAGDTYTDTQYF | TGTGCCAGCTCACCGCCTGGGATAGCGGGGGATACCTACACAGATACGCAGTATTTT
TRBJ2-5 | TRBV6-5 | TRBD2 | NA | CASQRSGGAGETQYF | TGTGCCAGCCAGAGGAGCGGGGGGGCCGGGGAGACCCAGTACTTC
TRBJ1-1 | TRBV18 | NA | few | CASSPAQTGGNTEAFF | TGTGCCAGCTCACCCGCGCAGACTGGCGGGAACACTGAAGCTTTCTTT
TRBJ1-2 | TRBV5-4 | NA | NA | CASSLGGYGYTF | TGTGCCAGCAGCTTGGGAGGGTATGGCTACACCTTC
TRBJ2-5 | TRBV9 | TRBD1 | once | CASSTNRGQETQYF | TGTGCCAGCAGCACAAACAGGGGGCAAGAGACCCAGTACTTC
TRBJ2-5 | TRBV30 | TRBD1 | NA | CAWSLPGTERAQYF | TGTGCCTGGAGCCTCCCGGGGACAGAGAGGGCCCAGTACTTC
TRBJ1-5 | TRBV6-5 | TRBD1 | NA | CASRGTGTSNQPQHF | TGTGCCAGCAGGGGGACAGGGACCAGCAATCAGCCCCAGCATTTT
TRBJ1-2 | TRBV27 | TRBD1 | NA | CASSKKTGTEGYGYTF | TGTGCCAGCAGTAAAAAAACCGGGACAGAAGGCTATGGCTACACCTTC
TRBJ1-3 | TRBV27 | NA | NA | CASTAGGGASGNTIYF | TGTGCCAGCACCGCGGGGGGGGGCGCTTCTGGAAACACCATATATTTT
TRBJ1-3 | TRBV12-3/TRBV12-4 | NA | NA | CASTRSGNTIYF | TGTGCCAGCACTCGCTCTGGAAACACCATATATTTT
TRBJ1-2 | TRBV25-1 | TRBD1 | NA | CASRATGTANYGYTF | TGTGCCAGCAGGGCGACAGGGACCGCTAACTATGGCTACACCTTC
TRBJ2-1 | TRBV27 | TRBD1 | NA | CASSSLDRGHEQFF | TGTGCCAGCAGCTCTCTAGACAGGGGGCATGAGCAGTTCTTC
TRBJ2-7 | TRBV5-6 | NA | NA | CASSSLREQYF | TGTGCCAGCAGCTCCCTCCGGGAGCAGTACTTC
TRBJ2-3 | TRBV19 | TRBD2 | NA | CASRRTSGFTDTQYF | TGTGCCAGTAGAAGGACTAGCGGGTTCACAGATACGCAGTATTTT
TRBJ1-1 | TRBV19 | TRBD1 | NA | CASSIVPALSGGTEAFF | TGTGCCAGTAGTATAGTCCCGGCCTTGTCAGGGGGCACTGAAGCTTTCTTT
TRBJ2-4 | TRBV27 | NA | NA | CASSSPLAQGNIQYF | TGTGCCAGCAGTTCCCCCCTGGCCCAGGGAAACATTCAGTACTTC
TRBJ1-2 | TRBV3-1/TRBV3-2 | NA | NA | CASSTGRFLGYGYTF | TGTGCCAGCAGCACAGGGCGGTTTCTGGGCTATGGCTACACCTTC